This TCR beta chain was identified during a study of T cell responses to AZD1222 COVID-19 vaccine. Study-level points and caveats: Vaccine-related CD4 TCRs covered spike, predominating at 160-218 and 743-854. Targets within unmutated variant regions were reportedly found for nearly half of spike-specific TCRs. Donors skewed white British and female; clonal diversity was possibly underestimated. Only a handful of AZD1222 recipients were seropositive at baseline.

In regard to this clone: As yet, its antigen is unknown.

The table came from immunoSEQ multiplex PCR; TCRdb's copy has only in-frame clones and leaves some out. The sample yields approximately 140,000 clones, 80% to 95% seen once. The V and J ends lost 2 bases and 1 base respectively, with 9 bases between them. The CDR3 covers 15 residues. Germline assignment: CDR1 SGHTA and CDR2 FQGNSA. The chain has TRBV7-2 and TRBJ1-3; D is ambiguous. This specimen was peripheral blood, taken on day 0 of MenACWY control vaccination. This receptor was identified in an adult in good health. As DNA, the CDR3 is TGTGCCAGCAGCTTATGGCAGGCGTCTGGAAACACCATATATTTT. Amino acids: CASSLWQASGNTIYF. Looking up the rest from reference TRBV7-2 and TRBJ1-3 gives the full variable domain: GAGVSQSPSNKVTEKGKDVELRCDPISGHTALYWYRQSLGQGLEFLIYFQGNSAPDKSGLPSDRFSAERTGGSVSTLTIQRTQQEDSAVYLCASSLWQASGNTIYFGEGSWLTVV.